A single sample is the source of the 10 T cell receptor beta chains below, sequenced in a study of CD8+ T cells in alopecia areata. Stated treatment: oral pan-JAK inhibitor, 5-10 mg twice daily. In each case, RNA was isolated and then reverse transcribed into cDNA as the sequencing template. The protocol was immunoSEQ multiplex PCR, while the TCRdb copy is restricted to in-frame clones and leaves out a portion. The data hold roughly 46,000 clones, with 55% to 75% observed a single time. The source material was CD8+ T cells sorted from blood, sampled at week 4, from a patient treated with tofacitinib. Receptors originate from a human donor with alopecia areata.

This clone was observed a handful of times. J is TRBJ2-1 and V is TRBV5-6, with D maybe TRBD2 (7 bases). V was clipped by 7 bases and J by 6 bases, with 14 bases between them. Per germline, CDR1 SGHDT and CDR2 YYEEEE. The CDR3 extends over 13 amino acids. The CDR3 nucleotides are TGTGCCAGCGAACTTGCGGGGGCCAATGAGCAGTTCTTC. Protein product: CASELAGANEQFF.

On this clone: A far larger clone is a single base away, which makes a read error likely. Different DNA sequences within this sample yield the same CDR3. The J gene is TRBJ2-4, the V gene TRBV6-5; unclear D gene. The CDR3 spans 10 residues. Germline CDR1 reads MNHEY; CDR2 reads SVGAGI. V lost 5 bases and J 16 bases, leaving 12 bases between the germline ends. The CDR3 region is CASSGRPDYF. CDR3 DNA: TGTGCCAGCAGTGGAAGGCCCGACTACTTC.

V usage is TRBV4-1 and J usage is TRBJ1-2, with 7 nucleotides matching TRBD1. This CDR3 contains 15 residues. The V gene's germline CDR1 is MGHRA and CDR2 YSYEKL. With V trimmed by 4 bases and J by 8 bases, 13 bases remained unmatched. The CDR3 DNA follows: TGCGCCAGCAGCCTGTCCCGGGGACAGTCTAGGGGCTACACCTTC. Translation: CASSLSRGQSRGYTF.

This clone came up a few times. Other DNA sequences from this sample encode an identical CDR3 as well. This sequence joins TRBV29-1 and TRBJ1-2; no definite D call. V dropped 6 bases and J dropped 3 bases, with 2 bases sitting between them. The CDR3 length is 9 residues. Germline CDR1 and CDR2: SQVTM and ANQGSEA. The CDR3 region is CSVDYGYTF. CDR3 bases: TGCAGCGTAGACTATGGCTACACCTTC.

The CDR3 is CASSLRGGNQPQHF. In nucleotides, the CDR3 is TGTGCCAGCAGCTTACGAGGGGGCAATCAGCCCCAGCATTTT. This chain joins TRBV11-2 and TRBJ1-5; the D gene is possibly TRBD1 (5 bases). This CDR3 contains 14 residues. The V end lost 2 bases, the J end lost 2 bases, and 7 bases lay between the germline ends. Germline-derived CDR1 and CDR2 are SGHAT and FQNNGV.

J is TRBJ1-1 and V is TRBV19; D remains unclear. Germline CDR1 LNHDA, CDR2 SQIVND (reference sequence). The CDR3 is made up of 13 amino acids. Deletions cut 1 base from V and 1 base from J, with 4 bases between. The CDR3 DNA sequence: TGTGCCAGTAGTATAGGAAAGAACACTGAAGCTTTCTTT. It codes for CASSIGKNTEAFF.

This clone is a singleton in its sample. CDR3 in amino acids: CASSPTGSYNEQFF. The CDR3 DNA is TGTGCCAGCAGCCCCACCGGGAGCTACAATGAGCAGTTCTTC. V gene TRBV5-6 combines with J gene TRBJ2-1; D is perhaps TRBD2 (6 bases). The CDR3 covers 14 residues. Germline V lookup: CDR1 SGHDT, CDR2 YYEEEE. V shed 4 bases and J shed 3 bases, with 11 bases lying between them.

The chain couples TRBV5-1 to TRBJ2-7, with a weak D call TRBD1 (6 bases). V was pared by 4 bases and J by 7 bases, with 15 bases between. The germline gives CDR1 SGHRS, CDR2 YFSETQ. The CDR3 covers 13 residues. The CDR3 loop is CASSGTTLREQYF. CDR3 sequence (DNA): TGCGCCAGCAGCGGGACAACTCTTCGGGAGCAGTACTTC.

The chain combines TRBV29-1 with TRBJ1-1; no firm D call. CDR3 length: 11 residues. The V gene lost 6 bases and the J gene lost 5 bases, with 10 bases spanning the gap. The germline CDR1 and CDR2 sequences are SQVTM and ANQGSEA. This CDR3 reads CSVVSGTEAFF. The CDR3 DNA is TGCAGCGTGGTTTCGGGAACTGAAGCTTTCTTT.

This clone was found a few times. The J gene is TRBJ2-7, the V gene TRBV27; TRBD1 matches 9 bases. This CDR3 has 13 residues. V shed 5 bases and J 3 bases; nucleotides not matched to a gene: 2. The germline V gene encodes CDR1 MNHEY and CDR2 SMNVEV (reference sequence). The CDR3 DNA reads TGTGCCAGCAGTATGACAGGGGGCTACGAGCAGTACTTC. It yields the protein CASSMTGGYEQYF.